This T cell receptor (beta chain) appears in the sequencing data of a study of early T cells in non-severe SARS-CoV-2 infection. The table lists this clonotype with many counts. Its antigen is still unknown. The germline V gene encodes CDR1 MDHEN and CDR2 SYDVKM. CDR3 size: 18 residues. V was pared by 6 bases and J by 0 bases, with 12 bases of the junction left unmatched. The TCR library protocol was used to attach unique molecular identifiers. These identifiers were attached to individual cDNA molecules. TCRdb re-analysed the 5' RACE reads in MiXCR, keeping a single row per CDR3 protein. The sample has roughly 40,000 distinct CDR3 sequences, roughly 6% seen once. Regarding the study as a whole: VDJdb matching skewed toward anti-spike CD8 responses, missing private and CD4 specificities.

Sequenced material: whole blood. The TCR sequence derives from an adult who was a healthcare worker with PCR-confirmed SARS-CoV-2 infection or an uninfected control (not recorded which). The chain is built from TRBV28 and TRBJ1-5; 9 positions match TRBD1. The CDR3 sequence: CASSVRDRAVYSNQPQHF. DNA for the CDR3: TGTGCCAGCAGCGTCCGGGACAGGGCAGTTTATAGCAATCAGCCCCAGCATTTT.